This T cell receptor (beta chain) is drawn from a study of spatial heterogeneity in lung cancer. Study at large: The study consistently detected more beta-chain than alpha-chain sequences.

Time point meaning: sample taken at primary tumor resection. Extraction of whole RNA from tumor, nontumor lung or frozen PBMC preceded unsorted sequencing. The donor population consisted of 72 patients with untreated, early-stage non-small cell lung cancer. The CDR3 length is 17 residues. Germline CDR1 is KGHDR and CDR2 is SFDVKD. V shed 5 bases, J shed 2 bases, and the junction held 8 bases outside the gene matches. Every TCR cDNA molecule bore its own unique molecular identifier. One entry per CDR3 protein, called by TCRdb with MiXCR from the 5' RACE reads. The table lists roughly 60,000 distinct CDR3 sequences, 7% to 10% of them singletons.

The receptor was derived from a female donor with early-stage non-small cell lung cancer. V usage is TRBV24-1 and J usage is TRBJ1-1, with 12 bases lining up with TRBD1. The source material was PBMCs, sampled at surgery. The chain's CDR3 is CATSVTGTGGRNTEAFF. The CDR3 DNA is TGTGCCACCAGTGTCACCGGGACAGGGGGCCGAAACACTGAAGCTTTCTTT.